Below are 20 T cell receptor beta chains sequenced from a single sample in a study of T cells in Graves' hyperthyroidism and ophthalmopathy. The investigators amplified TCR beta CDR3 regions from RNA transcripts. The HTBI primer set served for first-round RT-PCR of the TCR CDR3. TCRdb used MiXCR to reprocess the multiplex PCR reads, holding one entry per CDR3 protein. The sample consists of fewer than 450,000 distinct CDR3 sequences, about 15% of them appearing once. Sequenced input: blood. Source of these receptors: an older woman with Graves' ophthalmopathy.

The V call is TRBV19, the J call TRBJ2-3; 11 nucleotides align to TRBD2. The CDR3 has 15 amino acids. CDR1 LNHDA and CDR2 SQIVND come from the germline V gene (reference sequence). V was clipped by 4 bases and J by 4 bases; unmatched bases: 4. The CDR3 reads CASSRGLAVSDTQYF. DNA of the CDR3: TGTGCCAGTAGTAGGGGACTAGCGGTTTCAGATACGCAGTATTTT.

This clonotype was counted ten times or more. This sequence joins TRBV29-1 and TRBJ2-7, with TRBD2 matching 10 bases. Germline trimming cut 4 bases from V and 6 bases from J; bases unmatched to any gene: 6. This CDR3 has 13 amino acids. CDR1 and CDR2 (germline): SQVTM, ANQGSEA. This chain's CDR3 is CSVAIAGGLEQYF. CDR3 DNA: TGCAGCGTTGCAATAGCGGGAGGCCTCGAGCAGTACTTC.

This clonotype was seen ten or more times. This chain joins TRBV5-1 and TRBJ2-7, with a weak D call TRBD1 (5 bases). CDR1 is SGHRS, CDR2 YFSETQ, per germline. The CDR3 covers 17 residues. Trimming took 4 bases from V and 0 from J, leaving 20 bases between them. In DNA, the CDR3 is TGCGCCAGCAGCCCGCTAGGACATTTGACGGCCTCCTACGAGCAGTACTTC. Encoded protein: CASSPLGHLTASYEQYF. Drawing the rest from reference TRBV5-1 and TRBJ2-7, the complete variable domain is KAGVTQTPRYLIKTRGQQVTLSCSPISGHRSVSWYQQTPGQGLQFLFEYFSETQRNKGNFPGRFSGRQFSNSRSEMNVSTLELGDSALYLCASSPLGHLTASYEQYFGPGTRLTVT.

This clonotype appeared many times. The rearrangement uses TRBV20-1 and TRBJ1-1; D not certain. This CDR3 has 15 amino acids. The germline gives CDR1 DFQATT, CDR2 SNEGSKA (reference sequence). The V and J ends lost 5 bases and 0 bases respectively, with 16 bases between them. DNA for the CDR3: TGCAGTGCTTCTTTTGTTTTGGGAATGAACACTGAAGCTTTCTTT. It is translated as CSASFVLGMNTEAFF.

The genes are TRBV12-3 or TRBV12-4 and TRBJ2-2, with 10 bases that match TRBD1. Trimming at V came to 5 bases and at J to 4 bases, leaving 7 bases not matched to a gene. There are 16 residues in the CDR3. CDR3 loop: CASSLDRDRGTGELFF. CDR3 nucleotides: TGTGCCAGCAGTCTCGACCGGGACAGGGGCACCGGGGAGCTGTTTTTT.

The V call is TRBV3-1, the J call TRBJ2-1; 11 bases align to TRBD2. The CDR3 has 15 amino acids. After removal of 1 base from V and 12 bases from J, the junction contained 8 bases not matched to a gene. From germline, CDR1 is LGHDT and CDR2 YNNKEL (reference sequence). This chain's CDR3 is CASSQGTSGSVVQFF. The CDR3 DNA reads as TGTGCCAGCAGCCAAGGGACTAGCGGGTCTGTGGTGCAGTTCTTC.

This clonotype showed up many times. The chain carries TRBV5-1 and TRBJ2-2, with 11 bases fitting TRBD2. This CDR3 has 15 amino acids. Unmatched junction bases numbered 7, after V lost 4 bases and J lost 8 bases. Germline CDR1 reads SGHRS; CDR2 reads YFSETQ. The CDR3 sequence is CASSPPLAGAGELFF. CDR3 DNA sequence: TGCGCCAGCAGCCCTCCACTAGCGGGAGCTGGGGAGCTGTTTTTT. The entire variable domain, with the rest obtained from reference TRBV5-1 and TRBJ2-2, is as follows: KAGVTQTPRYLIKTRGQQVTLSCSPISGHRSVSWYQQTPGQGLQFLFEYFSETQRNKGNFPGRFSGRQFSNSRSEMNVSTLELGDSALYLCASSPPLAGAGELFFGEGSRLTVL.

This clonotype appeared a few times. The rearrangement joins TRBV7-8 to TRBJ2-3, with 9 bases identical to TRBD2. Losses at the gene ends were 2 bases for V and 1 base for J; bases not matched to a gene: 4. CDR3 size: 16 residues. The germline V gene encodes CDR1 SGHVS and CDR2 FQNEAQ. The DNA for the CDR3 is TGTGCCAGCAGCTTAAGACTAGCGGAACGCACAGATACGCAGTATTTT. Residues: CASSLRLAERTDTQYF.

The chain employs TRBV9 and TRBJ2-5; D not certain. This CDR3 has 14 residues. Germline V gene sequence: CDR1 SGDLS, CDR2 YYNGEE. V shed 0 bases and J shed 5 bases, with 11 bases lying between them. The CDR3, as DNA: TGTGCCAGCAGCGTAGAGGGTTTTGGTGAGACCCAGTACTTC. Translating gives CASSVEGFGETQYF.

This chain uses TRBV28 with TRBJ2-2, with 9 nucleotides matching TRBD1. The V segment lost 6 bases and the J segment 6 bases; nucleotides outside the gene matches: 11. Per germline, CDR1 MDHEN and CDR2 SYDVKM. This CDR3 is built from 16 residues. The CDR3, as DNA: TGTGCCAGCAGCCTCGGGACAGGGATCGGCCCCGGGGAGCTGTTTTTT. This codes for CASSLGTGIGPGELFF.

The chain has TRBV3-1 and TRBJ2-7, with unresolved D. The germline V gene has CDR1 LGHDT and CDR2 YNNKEL (reference sequence). Trimming took 4 bases from V and 2 from J, leaving 15 bases between them. The CDR3 length is 15 residues. CDR3 residues: CASSPPGRQTYEQYF. The DNA for the CDR3 is TGTGCCAGCAGCCCCCCGGGCAGGCAGACCTACGAGCAGTACTTC.

A remark on this clonotype: This may stem from a read error, because a much larger clone lies one nucleotide away. The V and J genes are TRBV7-9 and TRBJ2-5, with 8 nucleotides matching TRBD1. CDR1 SEHNR and CDR2 FQNEAQ come from the germline V gene (reference sequence). The CDR3 loop spans 15 amino acids. CDR3 loop: CTSSLPRGLSETQYF. CDR3 DNA: TGTACCAGCAGCTTACCCAGGGGGCTCTCAGAGACCCAGTACTTC.

This clonotype was seen many times. The chain links TRBV6-1 to TRBJ2-4; D is possibly TRBD2 (7 bases). Germline assignment: CDR1 MNHNS and CDR2 SASEGT. Trimming took 5 bases from V and 1 from J, leaving 15 bases between them. The CDR3 loop spans 16 amino acids. DNA for the CDR3: TGTGCCAGCAGTTTAGCAGGGGAGGGTGCCAAAAACATTCAGTACTTC. It specifies CASSLAGEGAKNIQYF.

This clonotype has at least ten counts. The V call is TRBV24-1, the J call TRBJ2-7; TRBD2 matches at 8 bases. The CDR3 has 16 amino acids. V was clipped by 2 bases and J by 6 bases; unmatched bases: 11. The V gene's germline CDR1 is KGHDR and CDR2 SFDVKD. Here the CDR3 reads CATSDSLTSGEGEQYF. The CDR3 DNA sequence: TGTGCCACCAGTGATTCCCTAACTAGCGGAGAGGGCGAGCAGTACTTC.

This clonotype was observed many times. The rearrangement links TRBV29-1 to TRBJ2-5; D is unresolved. The CDR3 covers 10 residues. Trimming removed 4 bases at V and 5 bases at J, with 5 bases between. In germline, CDR1 is SQVTM, CDR2 ANQGSEA. The CDR3 loop is CSVVRETQYF. The CDR3 bases are TGCAGCGTTGTTCGGGAGACCCAGTACTTC. Based on the CDR3 plus reference TRBV29-1 and TRBJ2-5, the full variable domain is SAVISQKPSRDICQRGTSLTIQCQVDSQVTMMFWYRQQPGQSLTLIATANQGSEATYESGFVIDKFPISRPNLTFSTLTVSNMSPEDSSIYLCSVVRETQYFGPGTRLLVL.

This clonotype was recorded many times. The gene calls are TRBV12-3 or TRBV12-4 and TRBJ2-3; D remains unclear. Trimming took off 4 bases at V and 2 bases at J, with 13 bases between the two ends. The CDR3 sequence is 15 residues long. The CDR3 bases are TGTGCCAGCAGTTCCCCTGTTGGGCCCACAGATACGCAGTATTTT. Protein product: CASSSPVGPTDTQYF.

This clonotype was counted at least ten times. The chain uses TRBV20-1 and TRBJ2-3; D remains unclear. CDR1 is DFQATT and CDR2 is SNEGSKA in the germline V gene (reference sequence). The CDR3 covers 15 residues. The V end was cut by 4 bases, the J end by 2 bases, with 16 bases between. The CDR3 reads CSATFLTSSTDTQYF. The CDR3 region has the DNA TGCAGTGCTACCTTCCTCACAAGTTCCACAGATACGCAGTATTTT.

This chain links TRBV28 with TRBJ1-5, with D hard to call. The ends were cut back, 5 bases at V and 11 bases at J, with 16 bases in the middle. The CDR3 consists of 13 residues. Germline assignment: CDR1 MDHEN and CDR2 SYDVKM. CDR3 coding DNA: TGTGCCAGCAGTCTGGACGGTTCCGGGTCCCAGCATTTT. Its protein product is CASSLDGSGSQHF.

This clonotype was seen many times. The chain couples TRBV3-1 to TRBJ2-7; no clear D gene. The CDR3 is 13 residues long. Germline V gene data show CDR1 as LGHDT and CDR2 as YNNKEL (reference sequence). Trimming shortened V by 4 bases and J by 2 bases, and 9 bases separated the two germline ends. The CDR3 nucleotides read TGTGCCAGCAGCCCAATTTCCACCTACGAGCAGTACTTC. Its protein product is CASSPISTYEQYF.

This clonotype has just a few counts. V and J are TRBV5-8 and TRBJ2-5; 9 positions agree with TRBD1. The CDR3 consists of 13 residues. Germline V CDR1 and CDR2: SGHTS, YDEGEE. The V and J ends lost 4 bases and 6 bases, in that order; junction bases with no gene match: 4. The CDR3 nucleotides are TGTGCCAGCAGCCTCGGACAGGGGAAGACCCAGTACTTC. Protein: CASSLGQGKTQYF. The full variable domain, completed using reference TRBV5-8 and TRBJ2-5, is EAGVTQSPTHLIKTRGQQATLRCSPISGHTSVYWYQQALGLGLQFLLWYDEGEERNRGNFPPRFSGRQFPNYSSELNVNALELEDSALYLCASSLGQGKTQYFGPGTRLLVL.